The present T cell receptor beta chain was sequenced within a study of T cells expressing NK-cell markers. Across the whole study: Repertoire data for TCR beta were derived from sorted T cells (CD3+CD56+NKG2C+, CD3+CD56+NKG2C- and CD3+CD56-NKG2C+).

Findings and caveats of the study: Dominant NKG2C+ clonotypes made up roughly 1.0-7.5% of CD8+ T cells in 5 or 6 donors.

From its re-call of the 5' RACE reads, TCRdb lists each CDR3 protein once, without DNA. Across 150,000 to 200,000 distinct CDR3 sequences, the top ten clones capture about 18% of the sample. This CDR3 is built from 14 residues. In regard to this clonotype: The antigen is undetermined.

The rearrangement uses TRBV12-3 or TRBV12-4 and TRBJ1-3. The sequence was collected from a woman aged 18 to 75 in good health. What was sequenced was blood T cells: a sorted CD56 or NKG2C T cell subset, CD4+ or CD8+ T cells, or bulk PBMC T cells (not recorded which). The CDR3 region is CASSVQSSGNTIYF.